The 15 T cell receptor beta chains in this list originate from one sample, sequenced in a study of beta chain features in type 1 diabetes. Sequenced material consisted of expressed TCRB transcripts (all of the isolated RNA was reverse transcribed). Measured with immunoSEQ multiplex PCR; TCRdb has only the in-frame clones, and not every one. The profile shows fewer than 250,000 clones, 68% of them singletons. The sequencing sample was made of naive CD4+ T cells from blood. The origin of the receptors is a man aged 25-45 years in good health.

For the CDR3, the DNA is TGTGCTAGTGGTTTGGTATCGGGACTGATGGGAGGGATTGAGCAGTTCTTC. Its translation: CASGLVSGLMGGIEQFF. V gene TRBV12-5 combines with J gene TRBJ2-1; 7 positions match TRBD2. The CDR3 runs 17 residues. V lost 0 bases, J lost 9 bases, and 14 bases stayed unmatched. Germline CDR1 LGHNT, CDR2 FRNRAP. The full variable domain, with the rest looked up from reference TRBV12-5 and TRBJ2-1, is DARVTQTPRHKVTEMGQEVTMRCQPILGHNTVFWYRQTMMQGLELLAYFRNRAPLDDSGMPKDRFSAEMPDATLATLKIQPSEPRDSAVYFCASGLVSGLMGGIEQFFGPGTRLTVL.

The chain joins TRBV30 to TRBJ1-2; D is ambiguous. CDR3 length equals 10 residues. V shed 5 bases and J shed 8 bases, with 9 bases lying between them. Germline CDR1 GTSNPN, CDR2 SVGIG (reference sequence). This CDR3 is CAWGQVGYTF. The CDR3 bases are TGTGCCTGGGGGCAGGTGGGCTACACCTTC.

This clone has a single count. The same CDR3 arises from other DNA sequences in this sample as well. The V and J genes are TRBV7-2 and TRBJ2-6; D is possibly TRBD1 (6 bases). V gave up 5 bases and J gave up 4 bases, with 12 bases separating them. In germline, CDR1 is SGHTA, CDR2 FQGNSA. The CDR3 is made up of 15 amino acids. The CDR3 region is CASSANRAGANVLTF. The CDR3 DNA reads as TGTGCCAGCAGCGCGAACAGGGCGGGGGCCAACGTCCTGACTTTC.

The V and J genes are TRBV30 and TRBJ2-3; D unclear. The CDR3 length is 11 residues. Germline CDR1 GTSNPN, CDR2 SVGIG (reference sequence). Trimming removed 4 bases from V and 6 bases from J, with 8 bases in between. The CDR3 nucleotides read TGTGCCTGGAATTTGGAGGATACGCAGTATTTT. Its protein product is CAWNLEDTQYF.

The chain has TRBV4-1 and TRBJ2-1, with 10 bases that match TRBD2. Germline-derived CDR1 and CDR2 are MGHRA and YSYEKL. The CDR3 spans 18 residues. The V and J ends lost 4 bases and 7 bases, in that order; junction bases with no gene match: 16. This chain's CDR3 is CASSRMTSGFGAGNEQFF. For the CDR3, the DNA is TGCGCCAGCAGCCGCATGACTAGCGGGTTTGGAGCGGGGAATGAGCAGTTCTTC.

V is TRBV9 and J is TRBJ2-3; no reliable D call. The V gene's germline CDR1 is SGDLS and CDR2 YYNGEE. V dropped 0 bases and J dropped 2 bases, with 4 bases sitting between them. CDR3 length: 13 residues. The chain's CDR3 is CASSVDLTDTQYF. The CDR3 DNA sequence: TGTGCCAGCAGCGTAGACCTCACAGATACGCAGTATTTT.

The chain employs TRBV15 and TRBJ2-7; D is unresolved. CDR1 LNHNV and CDR2 YYDKDF come from the germline V gene (reference sequence). V was clipped by 7 bases and J by 2 bases, with 9 bases between them. CDR3 size: 12 residues. The CDR3 loop is CATKGLTYEQYF. CDR3 in DNA: TGTGCCACCAAAGGGCTTACCTACGAGCAGTACTTC.

V is TRBV29-1 and J is TRBJ2-3; D gene unclear. Germline CDR1 and CDR2: SQVTM and ANQGSEA. V lost 7 bases and J lost 1, with 9 bases in between. This CDR3 region has 12 residues. The CDR3 sequence: CSGGAGTDTQYF. CDR3 bases: TGCAGCGGGGGTGCGGGCACAGATACGCAGTATTTT.

There are a few counts of this clone. The rearrangement uses TRBV4-1 and TRBJ2-2; 7 bases are shared with TRBD2. Germline values: CDR1 MGHRA, CDR2 YSYEKL. The CDR3 is 15 amino acids. V gave up 3 bases and J gave up 4 bases; unmatched junction bases: 5. CDR3 loop: CASSHGRLGTGELFF. CDR3 nucleotides: TGCGCCAGCAGCCACGGGAGGTTGGGCACCGGGGAGCTGTTTTTT.

This chain connects TRBV7-8 to TRBJ1-5, with TRBD1 matching over 10 bases. Trimming removed 5 bases from V and 5 bases from J; junction bases left unmatched: 9. The V gene's germline CDR1 is SGHVS and CDR2 FQNEAQ. The CDR3 sequence is 16 residues long. The CDR3 region is CASSRRDRGFHQPQHF. DNA of the CDR3: TGTGCCAGCAGCCGTAGGGACAGGGGCTTCCATCAGCCCCAGCATTTT.

This clone has more than one count but fewer than ten. This chain joins TRBV9 and TRBJ2-3; 15 nucleotides align to TRBD2. CDR3 length: 18 residues. The junction had 9 bases not matched to a gene; V was cut back by 3 bases and J by 4 bases. The germline V gene encodes CDR1 SGDLS and CDR2 YYNGEE. CDR3 sequence: CASSARGGLAGGPDTQYF. Written as DNA, the CDR3 is TGTGCCAGCAGCGCGCGGGGCGGACTAGCGGGAGGGCCAGATACGCAGTATTTT.

The chain uses TRBV15 and TRBJ1-5; D not resolved. V was cut by 0 bases and J by 6 bases, with 6 bases left in between. This CDR3 is built from 13 residues. Germline CDR1 is LNHNV and CDR2 is YYDKDF (reference sequence). For the CDR3, the DNA is TGTGCCACCAGCAGAGATAGATTTCAGCCCCAGCATTTT. It encodes CATSRDRFQPQHF.

This clone showed up just a few times. This chain connects TRBV29-1 to TRBJ2-3, with 9 bases lining up with TRBD2. V was clipped by 7 bases and J by 3 bases; unmatched bases: 5. CDR1 is SQVTM, CDR2 ANQGSEA, per germline. The CDR3 covers 13 residues. CDR3 loop: CSGGGAGTDTQYF. CDR3 nucleotides: TGCAGCGGCGGGGGGGCCGGAACAGATACGCAGTATTTT.

This clone was counted between two and nine times. This rearrangement joins TRBV30 to TRBJ2-6, with no clear D. Trimming cost V 2 bases and J 1 base, with 6 bases left between them. The germline CDR1 and CDR2 sequences are GTSNPN and SVGIG (reference sequence). CDR3 length equals 14 residues. Written as DNA, the CDR3 is TGTGCCTGGAGTTCCCTATCTGGGGCCAACGTCCTGACTTTC. It translates to CAWSSLSGANVLTF.

In this sample, this clone turned up once. This rearrangement joins TRBV9 to TRBJ2-3, with D hard to call. Germline V lookup: CDR1 SGDLS, CDR2 YYNGEE. This CDR3 has 13 residues. V lost 3 bases and J lost 4, with 9 bases in between. The CDR3 is CASSGIRADTQYF. The CDR3 coding sequence is TGTGCCAGCAGCGGTATAAGAGCAGATACGCAGTATTTT.